The 16 T cell receptor beta chains below all came from one sample that was sequenced in a study of blood T cell repertoires in COVID-19. TCRdb's table, derived via immunoSEQ multiplex PCR, lists solely in-frame clones and lacks some. The top ten clones hold around 6.8% of a sample with under 250,000 clones, around four fifths of them seen once. Sequenced input: peripheral blood. These receptors were collected from a woman aged 60-75 years with active or convalescent COVID-19.

The chain combines TRBV7-8 with TRBJ1-5, with 8 bases lining up with TRBD1. This CDR3 spans 15 amino acids. In germline, CDR1 is SGHVS, CDR2 FQNEAQ. Trimming took 5 bases from V and 7 from J; bases not matched to a gene: 10. CDR3 coding DNA: TGTGCCAGCAGCATATCAGGGGGCGCGGTGCAGCCCCAGCATTTT. It translates to CASSISGGAVQPQHF.

The rearrangement links TRBV5-1 to TRBJ1-1, with unresolved D. The V and J ends lost 0 bases and 6 bases respectively, with 15 bases between them. Germline V CDR1 and CDR2: SGHRS, YFSETQ. CDR3 length: 15 amino acids. CDR3 bases: TGCGCCAGCAGCTTGGAGGAGGGTTCCGGCGCTGAAGCTTTCTTT. Its protein product is CASSLEEGSGAEAFF.

This chain uses TRBV6-5 with TRBJ2-5; D possibly corresponds to TRBD1 (5 bases). V lost 2 bases to trimming and J lost 2 bases, with 15 bases between them. The CDR3 totals 16 residues. Germline values: CDR1 MNHEY, CDR2 SVGAGI. The CDR3 sequence is CASSYGVKSGQETQYF. CDR3 DNA: TGTGCCAGCAGTTACGGTGTCAAATCAGGGCAAGAGACCCAGTACTTC.

The CDR3 protein is CAISEGPTSGTEAFF. The CDR3 nucleotides read TGTGCCATCAGTGAGGGGCCTACCAGTGGCACTGAAGCTTTCTTT. The V and J genes are TRBV10-3 and TRBJ1-1, with D unclear. This CDR3 is 15 amino acids long. The germline gives CDR1 ENHRY, CDR2 SYGVKD. V dropped 2 bases and J dropped 4 bases, with 14 bases sitting between them.

The genes are TRBV21-1 and TRBJ2-7; the table's D call TRBD2 went unverified against the DNA. TRBV21-1 is flagged as a pseudogene. The CDR3 covers 16 residues. The CDR3 spells CASSKEAATSGNEQYF. For the CDR3, the DNA is TGTGCCAGCAGCAAAGAGGCGGCGACTAGCGGGAACGAGCAGTACTTC.

V gene TRBV19 combines with J gene TRBJ1-4, with 8 bases aligning to TRBD1. This CDR3 contains 13 residues. The J segment lost 7 bases and the V segment lost 7 bases, leaving 5 bases of the junction unmatched. CDR1 is LNHDA, CDR2 SQIVND, per germline (reference sequence). In nucleotides, the CDR3 is TGTGCCAGTACTAACAGGGGGAGTGAAAAACTGTTTTTT. This gives the protein CASTNRGSEKLFF.

The chain has TRBV14 and TRBJ2-3, with 9 bases aligning to TRBD2. There are 18 residues in the CDR3. The germline V gene encodes CDR1 SGHDN and CDR2 FVKESK. The J segment lost 5 bases and the V segment lost 6 bases, leaving 18 bases of the junction unmatched. The CDR3 loop is CASSPAWGSGGSEDTQYF. CDR3 nucleotides: TGTGCCAGCAGTCCCGCTTGGGGCAGCGGGGGGTCGGAAGATACGCAGTATTTT. Variable domain in full (rest from reference TRBV14 and TRBJ2-3): EAGVTQFPSHSVIEKGQTVTLRCDPISGHDNLYWYRRVMGKEIKFLLHFVKESKQDESGMPNNRFLAERTGGTYSTLKVQPAELEDSGVYFCASSPAWGSGGSEDTQYFGPGTRLTVL.

The chain joins TRBV28 to TRBJ2-1; a weak D match, TRBD1 (9 bases). CDR3 length equals 15 residues. Trimming shortened V by 11 bases and J by 8 bases, and 25 bases separated the two germline ends. Germline V gene sequence: CDR1 MDHEN, CDR2 SYDVKM. The CDR3 nucleotides are TGTGCCGGAAACGGGAGGGACAGGGATAACGATGAGCAGTTCTTC. It encodes CAGNGRDRDNDEQFF.

This chain uses TRBV27 with TRBJ1-3; 7 nucleotides agree with TRBD1. Germline V CDR1 and CDR2: MNHEY, SMNVEV (reference sequence). Unmatched junction bases numbered 9, after V lost 6 bases and J lost 4 bases. CDR3 length: 15 amino acids. The CDR3 here is CASRPTGAGGNTIYF. CDR3 nucleotides: TGTGCCAGCAGGCCCACAGGGGCGGGAGGAAACACCATATATTTT.

The chain has TRBV5-1 and TRBJ2-6; D may be TRBD1 (6 bases). This CDR3 has 16 amino acids. With 4 bases removed from V and 2 bases from J, the gap between germline ends came to 13 bases. Per germline, CDR1 SGHRS and CDR2 YFSETQ. Written as DNA, the CDR3 is TGCGCCAGCAGCAGGATGGGGGCGGCTGGGGCCAACGTCCTGACTTTC. Protein sequence: CASSRMGAAGANVLTF.

This clone was observed once. The chain has TRBV5-1 and TRBJ2-3; D unresolved. This CDR3 is built from 15 residues. Germline CDR1 reads SGHRS; CDR2 reads YFSETQ. The V end was cut by 4 bases, the J end by 0 bases, with 12 bases between. The DNA of the CDR3 is TGCGCCAGCAGCCCCACAGAGCCTAGCACAGATACGCAGTATTTT. Residues: CASSPTEPSTDTQYF.

J is TRBJ2-1 and V is TRBV5-1; the D is unclear. The CDR3 is 16 amino acids. Trimming removed 4 bases from V and 0 bases from J, with 14 bases in between. Germline-derived CDR1 and CDR2 are SGHRS and YFSETQ. The CDR3 sequence: CASSPPTASSYNEQFF. The CDR3 DNA follows: TGCGCCAGCAGCCCCCCAACCGCCAGCTCCTACAATGAGCAGTTCTTC.

J is TRBJ1-6 and V is TRBV29-1, with D maybe TRBD1 (5 bases). The germline V gene has CDR1 SQVTM and CDR2 ANQGSEA. V lost 5 bases and J lost 6, with 14 bases in between. The CDR3 totals 14 residues. The CDR3 sequence is CSVRTGTTNSPLHF. The DNA for the CDR3 is TGCAGCGTTAGAACCGGGACTACTAATTCACCCCTCCACTTT.

The chain joins TRBV9 to TRBJ2-7, with 8 bases identical to TRBD2. The CDR3 is 15 amino acids. In germline, CDR1 is SGDLS, CDR2 YYNGEE. Trimming took 0 bases from V and 7 from J; bases not matched to a gene: 9. The CDR3 spells CASSVEMAGGGEQYF. The CDR3 DNA reads TGTGCCAGCAGCGTAGAAATGGCGGGAGGCGGGGAGCAGTACTTC.

This clone came up once. V gene TRBV27 combines with J gene TRBJ1-3; 7 bases match TRBD1. From germline, CDR1 is MNHEY and CDR2 SMNVEV (reference sequence). The CDR3 is 15 residues long. V shed 8 bases, J shed 1 base, and the junction held 8 bases outside the gene matches. CDR3 DNA sequence: TGTGCCAGCCGACGGACAGGCGGTTCTGGAAACACCATATATTTT. This sequence encodes CASRRTGGSGNTIYF.

This sequence joins TRBV5-6 and TRBJ1-2; 10 bases line up with TRBD1. Germline V gene data show CDR1 as SGHDT and CDR2 as YYEEEE. The CDR3 length is 17 residues. V was pared by 4 bases and J by 5 bases, with 14 bases of the junction left unmatched. In DNA, the CDR3 is TGTGCCAGCAGCCCCATTGGGACAGGGGCCGAAGGGTATGGCTACACCTTC. Translated, it gives CASSPIGTGAEGYGYTF.